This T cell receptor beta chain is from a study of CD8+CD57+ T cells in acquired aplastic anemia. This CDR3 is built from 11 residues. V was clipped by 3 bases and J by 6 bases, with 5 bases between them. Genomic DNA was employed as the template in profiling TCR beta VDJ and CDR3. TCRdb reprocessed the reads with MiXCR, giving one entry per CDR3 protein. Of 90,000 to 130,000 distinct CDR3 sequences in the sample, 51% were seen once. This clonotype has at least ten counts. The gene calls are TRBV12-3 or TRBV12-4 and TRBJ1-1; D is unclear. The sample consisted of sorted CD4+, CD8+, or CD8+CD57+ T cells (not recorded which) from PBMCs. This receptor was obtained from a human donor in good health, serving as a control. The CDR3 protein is CASSFSSEAFF. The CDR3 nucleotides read TGTGCCAGCAGTTTCTCGTCTGAAGCTTTCTTT.